This TCR beta chain was retrieved from a study of shared clonotypes between healthy human individuals. Study-wide background: Three plates were used per donor for CD4 naive, three for CD4 memory, two for CD8 naive and one for CD8 memory.

This clone was observed a few times. The antigen is not known. Overall study results and limits: Clonotypes which were not shared had lower generation probabilities than clonotypes that all four donors shared.

TCRdb's table, derived via immunoSEQ multiplex PCR, lists solely in-frame clones and lacks some. The sample has roughly 1,100,000 clones; more than 65% are singletons. Germline-derived CDR1 and CDR2 are ENHRY and SYGVKD. V dropped 3 bases and J dropped 7 bases, with 21 bases sitting between them. The CDR3 consists of 16 residues. Material for sequencing was memory CD4+ T cells sorted from blood. Documented subset: CD45RA-negative fraction. The chain has TRBV10-3 and TRBJ1-2; weak D call: TRBD1 (5 bases). This receptor was identified in a man aged 18 to 30 in good health. The CDR3 reads CAISDSSGRGSAGYTF. The DNA for the CDR3 is TGTGCCATCAGTGACTCCTCGGGACGAGGGAGCGCTGGCTACACCTTC.